This T cell receptor beta chain was profiled in a study of technical replicates of blood from a handful of donors. The germline gives CDR1 MNHNS, CDR2 SASEGT. There are 16 residues in the CDR3. With 2 bases clipped from V and 3 bases from J, the junction kept 9 bases outside the gene matches. The method was immunoSEQ multiplex PCR; TCRdb's version includes in-frame clones alone and lacks a portion of them. The table includes about 93,000 clones, 95% detected once. The chain has TRBV6-1 and TRBJ2-5; TRBD1 aligns across 7 bases. The TCR sequence derives from a human donor in good health. Material for sequencing was T cells isolated from PBMCs. The CDR3 nucleotides read TGTGCCAGCAGTGAATCTCTGCCTGGGACAGAAGAGACCCAGTACTTC. It translates to CASSESLPGTEETQYF.